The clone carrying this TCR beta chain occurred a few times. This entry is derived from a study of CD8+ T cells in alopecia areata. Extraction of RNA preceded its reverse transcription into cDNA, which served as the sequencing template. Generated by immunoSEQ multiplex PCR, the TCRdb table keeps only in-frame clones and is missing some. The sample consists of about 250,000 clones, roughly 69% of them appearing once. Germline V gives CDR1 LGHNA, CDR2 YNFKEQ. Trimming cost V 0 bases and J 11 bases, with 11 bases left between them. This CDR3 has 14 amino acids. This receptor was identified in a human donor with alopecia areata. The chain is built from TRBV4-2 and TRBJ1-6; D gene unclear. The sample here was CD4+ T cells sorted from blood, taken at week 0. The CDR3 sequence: CASSQEVLYPPLHF. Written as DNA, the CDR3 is TGTGCCAGCAGCCAAGAGGTCCTTTATCCACCCCTCCACTTT.